The next 8 T cell receptor beta chains were all read from a single sample in a study of T cell responses to AZD1222 COVID-19 vaccine. The data were produced by immunoSEQ multiplex PCR, yet TCRdb's version contains in-frame clones alone and is incomplete. The sample carries 100,000 to 150,000 clones, about 94% recorded once. The sequenced sample was peripheral blood, obtained on day 0 of AZD1222 vaccination. The receptor set was obtained from an adult in good health.

The rearrangement links TRBV28 to TRBJ2-3; possible D gene TRBD1, 5 bases. CDR1 is MDHEN and CDR2 is SYDVKM in the germline V gene. The CDR3 spans 16 residues. Deletions cut 3 bases from V and 1 base from J, with 14 bases between. CDR3 coding DNA: TGTGCCAGCAGTTTTCTAAGGGGCGATGGCACAGATACGCAGTATTTT. The encoded protein is CASSFLRGDGTDTQYF.

The J gene is TRBJ1-1, the V gene TRBV7-7; D ambiguous. The germline CDR1 and CDR2 sequences are SSHAT and FNYEAQ (reference sequence). Trimming took off 5 bases at V and 5 bases at J, with 12 bases between the two ends. CDR3 length equals 13 residues. The CDR3 is CASSKTRGTEAFF. The CDR3 coding sequence is TGTGCCAGCAGCAAGACCCGAGGGACTGAAGCTTTCTTT.

The rearrangement links TRBV18 to TRBJ2-5; D is possibly TRBD2 (5 bases). The V end was cut by 0 bases, the J end by 5 bases, with 19 bases between. CDR3 length: 17 amino acids. Germline V gives CDR1 KGHSH, CDR2 LQKENI. As DNA, the CDR3 is TGTGCCAGCTCACCACCGTCCACCCTCGCGGGTGACGAGACCCAGTACTTC. It codes for CASSPPSTLAGDETQYF.

This clone was recorded only once. The CDR3 DNA is TGCGCCAGCAGCCCGACAGGGAACAATGAGCAGTTCTTC. This translates into CASSPTGNNEQFF. The chain is built from TRBV5-1 and TRBJ2-1; 7 bases are shared with TRBD1. After removal of 4 bases from V and 5 bases from J, the junction contained 3 bases not matched to a gene. CDR3 length equals 13 residues. The germline V gene encodes CDR1 SGHRS and CDR2 YFSETQ.

V and J are TRBV29-1 and TRBJ2-7; D is possibly TRBD1 (6 bases). Trimming pared 6 bases from V and 3 bases from J, leaving 15 bases between. CDR1 is SQVTM, CDR2 ANQGSEA, per germline. The length of the CDR3 is 13 residues. As DNA, the CDR3 is TGCAGCGTCACAGGGACGTCCTACTACGAGCAGTACTTC. It translates to CSVTGTSYYEQYF.

The rearrangement uses TRBV7-9 and TRBJ2-1, with TRBD1 matching over 7 bases. The V gene end was trimmed by 1 base and the J gene end by 1 base; junction bases not matched to a gene: 1. The CDR3 spans 15 residues. The germline CDR1 and CDR2 sequences are SEHNR and FQNEAQ (reference sequence). CDR3 in amino acids: CASSLGTGSYNEQFF. The CDR3 DNA reads as TGTGCCAGCAGCTTAGGGACAGGTTCCTACAATGAGCAGTTCTTC.

The chain recombines TRBV6-2 or TRBV6-3 with TRBJ2-5; D not certain. The germline V gene encodes CDR1 MNHEY and CDR2 SVGEGT. V was cut by 5 bases and J by 5 bases, with 9 bases left in between. This CDR3 region has 12 residues. The chain's CDR3 is CASSKALETQYF. CDR3 DNA sequence: TGTGCCAGCAGTAAGGCTCTTGAGACCCAGTACTTC.

This sequence joins TRBV13 and TRBJ2-1; 7 nucleotides align to TRBD2. The germline gives CDR1 PRHDT, CDR2 FYEKMQ (reference sequence). This CDR3 spans 15 amino acids. With V trimmed by 5 bases and J by 7 bases, 11 bases remained unmatched. Here the CDR3 DNA reads TGTGCCAGCAGCCCCTCCGGGATAGCGGGTAATGAGCAGTTCTTC. This translates into CASSPSGIAGNEQFF.